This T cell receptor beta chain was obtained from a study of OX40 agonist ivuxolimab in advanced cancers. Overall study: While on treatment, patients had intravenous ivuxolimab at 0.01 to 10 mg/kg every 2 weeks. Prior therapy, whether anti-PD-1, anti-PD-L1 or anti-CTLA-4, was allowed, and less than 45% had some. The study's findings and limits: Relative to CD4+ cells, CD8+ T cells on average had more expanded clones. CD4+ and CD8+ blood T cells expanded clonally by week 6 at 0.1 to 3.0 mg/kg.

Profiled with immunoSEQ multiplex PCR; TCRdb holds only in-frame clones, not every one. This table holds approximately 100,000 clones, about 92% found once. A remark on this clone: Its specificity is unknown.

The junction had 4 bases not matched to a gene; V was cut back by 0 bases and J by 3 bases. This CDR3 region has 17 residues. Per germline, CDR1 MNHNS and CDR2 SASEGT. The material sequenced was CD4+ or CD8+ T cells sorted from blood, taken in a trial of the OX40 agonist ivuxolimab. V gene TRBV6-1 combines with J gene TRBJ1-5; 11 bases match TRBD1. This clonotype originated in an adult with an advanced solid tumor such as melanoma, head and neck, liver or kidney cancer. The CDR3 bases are TGTGCCAGCAGTGAAGCAAGGGACAGGGGGGCCAATCAGCCCCAGCATTTT. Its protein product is CASSEARDRGANQPQHF.